The clone carrying this T cell receptor beta chain came up once. What it binds is not known. This record belongs to a study of radiotherapy plus CTLA-4 blockade in lung cancer. General study points: Early blood T cell clone dynamics reportedly forecast response best, with interferon-beta. In blood, tumor-derived TCR clones expanded after radiotherapy plus ipilimumab.

Measured with immunoSEQ multiplex PCR; TCRdb has only the in-frame clones, and not every one. The sample carries about 32,000 clones, under 85% recorded once. V was trimmed by 2 bases and J by 3 bases, leaving 13 bases between them. The CDR3 spans 16 residues. CDR1 and CDR2 (germline): SEHNR, FQNEAQ (reference sequence). This chain uses TRBV7-9 with TRBJ1-4, with D unresolved. The input for sequencing was peripheral blood, taken from a patient treated with radiotherapy plus ipilimumab. The source of this sequence is a human donor with non-small cell lung cancer that progressed on radiotherapy plus ipilimumab. The CDR3 coding sequence is TGTGCCAGCAGCTTATCTGGCACGGCAGCTAATGAAAAACTGTTTTTT. Translating gives CASSLSGTAANEKLFF.